This T cell receptor beta chain is from a study of OX40 agonist ivuxolimab in advanced cancers. The cohort excluded patients with autoimmune disease history or systemic immunosuppression. Patients had blood sampled at baseline and again on cycle 4 day 1 and cycle 7 day 1. General study points: Among expanded peripheral T cells, antigen specificity went undetermined. Among T cells, CD8+ cells averaged more expanded clones than CD4+ cells.

Germline-derived CDR1 and CDR2 are LNHDA and SQIVND (reference sequence). Between the trimmed V and J ends, which lost 3 bases and 0 bases, there was a span of 9 bases. The CDR3 extends over 16 amino acids. Here immunoSEQ multiplex PCR was the method, and the copy in TCRdb shows in-frame clones only, minus some. The sample contains over 65,000 clones, approximately 90% of which appear only once. To note about this clone: The antigen remains unidentified.

The receptor comes from an adult with an advanced solid tumor such as melanoma, head and neck, liver or kidney cancer. The V gene is TRBV19, the J gene TRBJ2-6; no firm D call. The source was CD4+ or CD8+ T cells sorted from blood, collected in a trial of the OX40 agonist ivuxolimab. The CDR3 is CASSMRLYSGANVLTF. The CDR3 DNA reads TGTGCCAGTAGTATGAGACTCTACTCTGGGGCCAACGTCCTGACTTTC.